This T cell receptor beta chain was profiled in a study of blood T cell repertoires in COVID-19. Study-wide context: The United States, Italy and Spain provided the acute and convalescent COVID-19 samples.

In the source study's methods: Estimates of nucleated cell counts were drawn from the amplification of reference gene primers. TCRdb's copy holds only in-frame clones and misses some; the assay was immunoSEQ multiplex PCR. V and J calls and clone size are those listed in that table; D and trimming were worked out from the DNA. The sample contains roughly 100,000 clones, roughly 80% of which appear only once. This CDR3 has 12 amino acids. V dropped 3 bases and J dropped 8 bases, with 5 bases sitting between them. The sequencing input was peripheral blood. The TCR sequence derives from a woman over 75 with acute or convalescent COVID-19. The chain uses TRBV12-3 or TRBV12-4 and TRBJ1-6; D is ambiguous. The CDR3 DNA follows: TGTGCCAGCAGTTTCCTCTATTCACCCCTCCACTTT. It encodes CASSFLYSPLHF.